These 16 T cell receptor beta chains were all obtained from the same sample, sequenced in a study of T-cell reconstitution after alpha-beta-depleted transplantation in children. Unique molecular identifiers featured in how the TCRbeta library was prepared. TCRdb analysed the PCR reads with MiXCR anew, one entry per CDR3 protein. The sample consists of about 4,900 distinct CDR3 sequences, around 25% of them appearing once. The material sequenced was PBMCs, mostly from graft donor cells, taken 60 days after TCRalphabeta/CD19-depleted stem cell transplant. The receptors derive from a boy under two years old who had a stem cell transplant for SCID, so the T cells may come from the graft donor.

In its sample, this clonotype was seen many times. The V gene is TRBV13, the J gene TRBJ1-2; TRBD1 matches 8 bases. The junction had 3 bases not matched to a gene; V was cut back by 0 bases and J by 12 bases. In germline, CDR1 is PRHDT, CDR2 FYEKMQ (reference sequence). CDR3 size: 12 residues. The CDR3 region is CASSLGGQAHTF. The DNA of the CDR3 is TGTGCCAGCAGCTTAGGGGGACAGGCTCACACCTTC.

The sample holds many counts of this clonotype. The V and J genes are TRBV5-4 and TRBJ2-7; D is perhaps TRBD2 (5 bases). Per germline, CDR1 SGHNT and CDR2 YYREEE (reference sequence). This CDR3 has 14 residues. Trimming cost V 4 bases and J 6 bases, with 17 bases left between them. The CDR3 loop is CASSPGRGLPEQYF. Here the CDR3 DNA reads TGTGCCAGCAGCCCTGGACGGGGTCTCCCCGAGCAGTACTTC.

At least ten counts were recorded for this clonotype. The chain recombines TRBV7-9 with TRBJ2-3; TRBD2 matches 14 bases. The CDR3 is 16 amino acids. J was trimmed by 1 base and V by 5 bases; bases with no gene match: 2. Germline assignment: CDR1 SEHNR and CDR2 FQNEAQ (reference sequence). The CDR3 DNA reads TGTGCCAGCAGCCTGGGACTAGCGGGAGGCACAGATACGCAGTATTTT. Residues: CASSLGLAGGTDTQYF.

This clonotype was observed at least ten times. DNA for the CDR3: TGTGCCAGCAGCTTGGCCACCTACACAGATACGCAGTATTTT. Translated: CASSLATYTDTQYF. This chain uses TRBV5-4 with TRBJ2-3, with D hard to call. V was clipped by 0 bases and J by 2 bases, with 7 bases between them. Germline CDR1 and CDR2: SGHNT and YYREEE (reference sequence). This CDR3 has 14 residues. The entire variable domain, with the rest obtained from reference TRBV5-4 and TRBJ2-3, is as follows: ETGVTQSPTHLIKTRGQQVTLRCSSQSGHNTVSWYQQALGQGPQFIFQYYREEENGRGNFPPRFSGLQFPNYSSELNVNALELDDSALYLCASSLATYTDTQYFGPGTRLTVL.

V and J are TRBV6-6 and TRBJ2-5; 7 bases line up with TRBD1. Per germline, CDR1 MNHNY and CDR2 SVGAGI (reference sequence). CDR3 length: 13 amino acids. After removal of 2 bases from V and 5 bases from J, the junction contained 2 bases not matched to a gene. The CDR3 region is CASSYLRGETQYF. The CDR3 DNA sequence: TGTGCCAGCAGTTACCTCAGGGGGGAGACCCAGTACTTC.

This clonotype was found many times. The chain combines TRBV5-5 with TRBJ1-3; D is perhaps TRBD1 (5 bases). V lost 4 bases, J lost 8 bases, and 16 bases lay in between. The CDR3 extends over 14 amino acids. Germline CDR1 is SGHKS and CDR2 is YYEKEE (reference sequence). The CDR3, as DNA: TGTGCCAGCAGCCTGGACAAGCCCTGGGACACCATATATTTT. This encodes CASSLDKPWDTIYF.

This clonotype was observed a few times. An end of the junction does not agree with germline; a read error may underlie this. CDR3 coding DNA: TGTGCCATCAGCCCGGGGCCCATCCCCCAGTACTTC. Its protein is CAISPGPIPQYF. The chain uses TRBV5-6 and TRBJ2-5; perhaps D is TRBD1 or TRBD2 (5 bases each). The CDR3 contains 12 residues. Per germline, CDR1 SGHDT and CDR2 YYEEEE.

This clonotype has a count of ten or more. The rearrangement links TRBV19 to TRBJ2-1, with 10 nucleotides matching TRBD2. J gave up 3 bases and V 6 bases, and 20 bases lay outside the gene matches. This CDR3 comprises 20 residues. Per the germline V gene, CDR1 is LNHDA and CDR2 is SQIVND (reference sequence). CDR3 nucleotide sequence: TGTGCCAGTAGCTCAGAGAAGCGGGGGGGACTCGTCGGTTTCTACAATGAGCAGTTCTTC. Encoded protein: CASSSEKRGGLVGFYNEQFF.

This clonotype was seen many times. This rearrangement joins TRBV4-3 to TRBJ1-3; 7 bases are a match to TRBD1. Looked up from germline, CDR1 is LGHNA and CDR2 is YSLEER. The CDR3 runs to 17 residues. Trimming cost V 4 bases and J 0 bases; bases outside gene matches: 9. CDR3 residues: CASSLGQEGFSGNTIYF. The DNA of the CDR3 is TGCGCCAGCAGCCTCGGACAGGAGGGCTTCTCTGGAAACACCATATATTTT.

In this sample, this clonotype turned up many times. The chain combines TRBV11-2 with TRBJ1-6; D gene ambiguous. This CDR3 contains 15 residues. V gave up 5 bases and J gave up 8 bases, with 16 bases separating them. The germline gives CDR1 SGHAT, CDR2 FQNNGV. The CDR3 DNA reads TGTGCCAGCAGCGTCCTACCTCGCGGGGATTCACCCCTCCACTTT. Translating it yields CASSVLPRGDSPLHF.

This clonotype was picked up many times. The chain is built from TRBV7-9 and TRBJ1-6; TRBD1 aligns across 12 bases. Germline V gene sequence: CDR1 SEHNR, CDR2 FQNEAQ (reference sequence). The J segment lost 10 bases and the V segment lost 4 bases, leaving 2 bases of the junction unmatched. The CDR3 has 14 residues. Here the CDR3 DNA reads TGTGCCAGCAGCTCGGGACAGGGGGCCTCACCCCTCCACTTT. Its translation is CASSSGQGASPLHF.

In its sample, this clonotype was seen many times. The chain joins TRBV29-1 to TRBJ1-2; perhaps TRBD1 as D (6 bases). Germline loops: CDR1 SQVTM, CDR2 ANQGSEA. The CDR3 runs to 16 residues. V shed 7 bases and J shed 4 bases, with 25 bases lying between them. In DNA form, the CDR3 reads TGCAGCGCTACCCGGCCGGCGGGGGGCCTTAGCTATGGCTACACCTTC. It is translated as CSATRPAGGLSYGYTF.

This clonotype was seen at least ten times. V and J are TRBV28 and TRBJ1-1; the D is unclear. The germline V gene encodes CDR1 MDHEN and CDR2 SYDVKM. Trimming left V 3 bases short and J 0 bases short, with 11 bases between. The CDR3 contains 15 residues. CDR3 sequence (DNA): TGTGCCAGCAGTTTCCCCACATCATTGAACACTGAAGCTTTCTTT. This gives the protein CASSFPTSLNTEAFF.

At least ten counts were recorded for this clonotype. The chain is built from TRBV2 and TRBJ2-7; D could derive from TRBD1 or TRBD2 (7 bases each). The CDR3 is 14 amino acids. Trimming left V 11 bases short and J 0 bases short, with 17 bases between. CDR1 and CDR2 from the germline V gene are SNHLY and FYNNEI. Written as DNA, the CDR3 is TGTGCCTCCAGGGGGGGGGGGAACTCCTACGAGCAGTACTTC. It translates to CASRGGGNSYEQYF.

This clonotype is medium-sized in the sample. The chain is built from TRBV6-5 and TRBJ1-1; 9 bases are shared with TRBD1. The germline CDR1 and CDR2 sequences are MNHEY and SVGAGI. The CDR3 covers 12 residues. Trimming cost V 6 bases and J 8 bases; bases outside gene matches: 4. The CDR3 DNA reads TGTGCCAGCAGCGGGACAGGGAGGGAAGCTTTCTTT. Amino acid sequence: CASSGTGREAFF.

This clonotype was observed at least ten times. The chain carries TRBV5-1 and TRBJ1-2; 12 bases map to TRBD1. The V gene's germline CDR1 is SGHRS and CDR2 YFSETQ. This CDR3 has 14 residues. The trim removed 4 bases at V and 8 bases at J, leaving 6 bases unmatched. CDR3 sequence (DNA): TGCGCCAGCAGCGAGGGACAGGGGGCGATAGGCTACACCTTC. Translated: CASSEGQGAIGYTF.